This record looks at one TCR beta chain sequence and its context. This clone was seen once. Its antigen is currently not known. Base quality data are lacking; no much larger clone is found one base away. The source of the sample is a study of CD8+ T cells in alopecia areata (dated by TCRdb to 2016 to 2019). For the study in its entirety: Treated patients were enrolled in an open-label pilot trial of oral tofacitinib at 5 to 10 mg twice daily for moderate-to-severe alopecia areata. To study T cell clonal expansion in alopecia areata, the researchers applied high-throughput TCRbeta sequencing to both the C3H/HeJ mouse model and human patients. Scalp clonality was compared across normal scalp (n=4), patchy alopecia areata scalp (n=8), and alopecia totalis/universalis scalp (n=8). Tofacitinib was administered for 6 to 18 months, and 6 months of follow-up off drug were then conducted to assess delayed response and recurrence. Tofacitinib-treated patients had biopsies at baseline and at 4 and 24 weeks of treatment, with a later scalp biopsy in several patients. Disease severity in treated patients was measured with the SALT score, which quantifies the percentage of affected scalp surface area. immunoSEQ multiplex PCR using 35 Vbeta forward primers and 13 Jbeta reverse primers was used to amplify TCRbeta CDR3 regions. RNA came from the PAXgene miRNA kit for fixed scalp, the miRNeasy kit for PBMCs, and the RNeasy kit for mouse skin. Human TCRbeta sequencing covered scalp tissue and sorted CD4+ and CD8+ peripheral blood T cells from patchy and totalis/universalis alopecia areata patients and healthy controls.

Receptor amplification or capture employed the immunoSEQ multiplex PCR assay. For TCR sequencing, RNA was extracted from every sample and reverse transcribed into cDNA to serve as template. SuperScript III was used to make first-strand cDNA, primed with a 2:1 mix of oligo-dT and random hexamers. A synthetic immune receptor repertoire was used to gauge amplification bias, and whatever bias remained was removed computationally. On the study's bioinformatics: Raw reads were preprocessed for error removal, and CDR3 was defined according to IMGT conventions as running from the conserved cysteine to phenylalanine. Clonality was computed as 1 minus the Shannon entropy, with the entropy normalized by log2 of the number of productive unique TCRs. Scalp TCRbeta sequences were cross-referenced with sorted blood CD4 and CD8 repertoires so that the CD4 or CD8 identity of scalp clones could be inferred. What TCRdb holds here is the immuneACCESS table cut down to in-frame rearrangements. Part of the clones is not present; checked against another copy, under half of the missing clones reflect an unresolved V gene, and the others are unexplained. V and J calls and clone size are those listed in that table; D and trimming were worked out from the DNA. Counted in this sample were 150,000 or so clones; about 54% of them appeared once. The ten largest clonotypes hold 16% of the sample.

The treatment or condition label, as the study defines it: oral pan-JAK inhibitor, 5-10 mg twice daily. Lesional scalp punch biopsies and peripheral blood were obtained from alopecia areata patients. PBMCs were isolated by density centrifugation and stained for CD3, CD4 and CD8, and CD4+ and CD8+ T cells were sorted on a FACSAria. General findings and caveats noted by the study authors: Compared with mice, TCR sequences shared between patients were less clear, possibly partly because of HLA diversity across the patient population. Tofacitinib significantly lowered scalp clonality and the number of expanded CD8+ clones among the top 100 scalp clones. Unlike mouse skin, where gammadelta T cells dominate, normal human skin contains resident alphabeta T cells that get sequenced too, which complicates analysis of the scalp TCR repertoire. Lesional scalp, especially in alopecia totalis/universalis, showed higher clonality and more expanded CD8+ clones than normal scalp, suggesting antigenic drive. During tofacitinib treatment, many expanded lesional clones stuck around in both scalp and blood, and this persistence may partly explain why relapse happens after treatment is stopped. Because the treated cohort was small and included a single nonresponder, larger studies are needed to assess links between baseline CD8+ expansion and response.

The trim is 4 bases for V and 5 bases for J, with a gap of 15 bases between the germline ends. From cysteine to phenylalanine, the CDR3 is 16 amino acids long. Here the CDR3 DNA is all that survives: 48 bases in frame from base 1. The germline V gene provides CDR1 SGHDN and CDR2 FVKESK. The chain uses TRBV14 and TRBJ1-6; TRBD1 could be the D gene, as 6 bases match. This clonotype originated in a human donor with alopecia areata. Sequencing was performed on CD4+ T cells sorted from blood, taken at week 56, from a patient treated with tofacitinib. The sequence in DNA is TGTGCCAGCAGCCGGGGGCAACGTGGCAATAATTCACCCCTCCACTTT. Its protein product is CASSRGQRGNNSPLHF.